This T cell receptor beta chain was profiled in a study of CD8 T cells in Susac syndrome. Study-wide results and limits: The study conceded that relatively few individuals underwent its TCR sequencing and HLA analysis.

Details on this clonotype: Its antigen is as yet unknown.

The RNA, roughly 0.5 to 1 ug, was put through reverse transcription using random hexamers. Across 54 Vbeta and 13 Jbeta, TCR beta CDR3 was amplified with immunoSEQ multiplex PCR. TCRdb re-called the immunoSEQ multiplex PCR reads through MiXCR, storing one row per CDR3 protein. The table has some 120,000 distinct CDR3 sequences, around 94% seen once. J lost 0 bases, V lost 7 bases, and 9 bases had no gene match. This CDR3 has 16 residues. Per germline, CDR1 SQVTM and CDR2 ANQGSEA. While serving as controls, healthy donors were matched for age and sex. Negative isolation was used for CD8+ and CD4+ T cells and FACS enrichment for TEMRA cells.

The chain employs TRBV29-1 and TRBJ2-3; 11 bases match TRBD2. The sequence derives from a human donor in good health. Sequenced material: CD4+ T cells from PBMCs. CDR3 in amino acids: CSAPQGLAASTDTQYF. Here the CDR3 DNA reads TGCAGCGCTCCCCAGGGACTAGCGGCTAGCACAGATACGCAGTATTTT.